This TCR beta chain was obtained from a study of human T cells and chemical hapten exposure. TCRdb reprocessed the RACE reads with MiXCR, giving one entry per CDR3 protein. The sample yields fewer than 50,000 distinct CDR3 sequences, approximately 3.6% seen once. Time point specified: patch test 1, 2 weeks after DPC sensitization. Indicated treatment: therapeutic diphenylcyclopropenone sensitization with weekly scalp DPC. It was from unfractionated whole blood that total RNA was extracted. Venepuncture was done earlier than the placement of each patch test. Germline lookup yields CDR1 MNHEY and CDR2 SVGEGT. The CDR3 runs to 17 residues. The V and J ends lost 0 bases and 4 bases, in that order; junction bases with no gene match: 5. In its sample, this clonotype ranks as medium-sized.

J is TRBJ2-1 and V is TRBV6-2 or TRBV6-3, with TRBD2 identical over 11 bases. This receptor was obtained from a man aged 45-65 years with alopecia areata. Some clones in this sample may be carry-over from other donors' samples. Sample: whole blood, taken in connection with sensitization to the hapten diphenylcyclopropenone (DPC). The CDR3 region is CASSYSPTSGIYNEQFF. CDR3 in DNA: TGTGCCAGCAGTTACTCGCCGACTAGCGGGATATACAATGAGCAGTTCTTC.